The sequence of this T cell receptor (beta chain) was determined in a study of blood T cell repertoires in COVID-19. Looking at the study overall: The United States, Italy and Spain were the sources of the acute and convalescent COVID-19 samples. T cells, B-cell-depleted T cells, or PBMCs provided the cDNA or gDNA that served as material.

Individuals aged 18 to 89 years were recruited from 24 US areas. Two consecutive negative NP/OP PCR tests, clearance, or resolved symptoms defined Cohort 3 recovery. The table came from immunoSEQ multiplex PCR; TCRdb's copy has only in-frame clones and leaves some out. The sample contains 300,000 to 400,000 clones, roughly nine tenths of which appear only once. Deletions cut 5 bases from V and 1 base from J, with 15 bases between. The germline CDR1 and CDR2 sequences are MDHEN and SYDVKM. CDR3 length equals 15 residues. The receptor was isolated from a man in his late teens or twenties who had recovered from COVID-19. The chain carries TRBV28 and TRBJ2-7, with D possibly matching TRBD1 (8 bases). The specimen was PBMCs or T cells enriched from blood (not recorded which). The CDR3 reads CASSTDREGSYEQYF. CDR3 DNA: TGTGCCAGCAGTACGGACAGGGAGGGATCCTACGAGCAGTACTTC.